This paragraph reports one TCR beta chain. Its antigen remains unidentified. Germline V gene data show CDR1 as LGHNA and CDR2 as YSLEER. This CDR3 region has 14 residues. V was cut by 1 base and J by 2 bases, with 9 bases left in between. These data come from a study of T cell responses to AZD1222 COVID-19 vaccine. Study-wide findings and caveats: The donors showed a predominance of white British ancestry and of females, with possible underestimation of clonal diversity. The study found vaccine-associated CD4 TCRs spanning spike, dominant at 160-218 and 743-854. Two AZD1222 administrations were followed by greater Spike-specific TCR breadth and depth.

Repertoires were generated with immunoSEQ multiplex PCR, while TCRdb's copy carries only in-frame clones and drops some. There are 90,000 to 110,000 clones in the sample; roughly 87% occur only once, and 10% to 15% lies in the top ten. The chain has TRBV4-3 and TRBJ2-7, with no clear D. The source was peripheral blood, collected on day 0 of MenACWY control vaccination. The TCR was taken from an adult in good health. The CDR3 DNA sequence: TGCGCCAGCAGCCAAGGACTCCCTACCTACGAGCAGTACTTC. This codes for CASSQGLPTYEQYF.